This entry features one T cell receptor (beta chain) sequence. Its antigen remains unidentified. The sample holds other DNA sequences that translate to the same CDR3. This record comes from a study of graft-versus-host responses after intestinal transplantation. Across the whole study: Recipients received multivisceral, liver-intestinal, or isolated intestinal transplants.

The germline CDR1 and CDR2 sequences are WSHSY and SAAADI. V shed 7 bases and J shed 7 bases, with 16 bases lying between them. This CDR3 is 14 amino acids long. Tissue processing of the graft released intraepithelial and lamina propria lymphocytes from it. Study-level findings and limits: Clonal ratios of graft-versus-host to host-versus-graft in allografts were high for patients exhibiting graft-donor T cell macrochimerism. Peak GvH clone levels in circulation were associated with early post-transplant HvG declines.

Profiling relied on immunoSEQ multiplex PCR, and the TCRdb table lists in-frame clones only, not all of them. The sample holds several thousand clones, about 70% seen once. The sequence derives from a human patient who received an intestinal transplant, so some T cells may come from the graft donor. This rearrangement joins TRBV10-2 to TRBJ2-2; D perhaps matches TRBD2 (6 bases). Sequenced material: ileum tissue, taken around 33 weeks after intestinal transplantation. CDR3 region: CASTTVGGIGELFF. DNA of the CDR3: TGCGCCAGCACCACGGTGGGGGGAATCGGGGAGCTGTTTTTT.